The 8 T cell receptor beta chains below come from one sample, sequenced in a study of cytomegalovirus exposure and HLA in healthy donors. Researchers ran the PCR with 60 Vbeta and 13 Jbeta primers. Profiling relied on immunoSEQ multiplex PCR, and the TCRdb table lists in-frame clones only, not all of them. The sample has under 300,000 clones; around 81% are singletons. The sample consisted of PBMCs. These receptors were obtained from a woman aged 55-75 years in good health and CMV-seropositive.

The rearrangement links TRBV6-4 to TRBJ2-1; TRBD2 aligns across 9 bases. J lost 9 bases, V lost 3 bases, and 9 bases had no gene match. This CDR3 has 15 amino acids. CDR1 MRHNA and CDR2 SNTAGT come from the germline V gene. The chain's CDR3 is CASSELAGIHREQFF. The CDR3 region has the DNA TGTGCCAGCAGTGAACTAGCGGGCATCCACCGTGAGCAGTTCTTC.

This chain links TRBV4-1 with TRBJ1-1, with TRBD1 as a possible D gene (6 bases). V shed 1 base and J shed 3 bases, with 6 bases lying between them. Germline loops: CDR1 MGHRA, CDR2 YSYEKL. The CDR3 is 13 amino acids. CDR3 sequence: CASSQAGDTEAFF. The CDR3, as DNA: TGCGCCAGCAGCCAAGCAGGGGACACTGAAGCTTTCTTT.

The rearrangement links TRBV7-2 to TRBJ2-1; D may be TRBD2 (5 bases). The CDR3 extends over 17 amino acids. Germline CDR1 reads SGHTA; CDR2 reads FQGNSA. Trimming took off 1 base at V and 3 bases at J, with 16 bases between the two ends. DNA of the CDR3: TGTGCCAGCAGCTTAGGAATCTGGCTAGCCGACTACAATGAGCAGTTCTTC. This gives the protein CASSLGIWLADYNEQFF.

The CDR3 DNA sequence: TGTGCCAGCAGCAGAGGGGGGGGTGAGCAGTTCTTC. It yields the protein CASSRGGGEQFF. This chain links TRBV7-3 with TRBJ2-1; weak D call: TRBD2 (7 bases). V lost 5 bases and J 9 bases, leaving 11 bases between the germline ends. Germline V gene data show CDR1 as SGHTA and CDR2 as FQGTGA. The CDR3 is 12 residues long.

The chain carries TRBV18 and TRBJ1-1; D might be TRBD1 (5 bases). This CDR3 spans 14 amino acids. V was cut by 3 bases and J by 1 base, with 9 bases left in between. CDR1 is KGHSH, CDR2 LQKENI, per germline. CDR3 protein: CASSPLQGNTEAFF. Here the CDR3 DNA reads TGTGCCAGCTCACCCCTCCAGGGGAACACTGAAGCTTTCTTT.

This chain joins TRBV5-4 and TRBJ2-1; 8 bases fit TRBD2. This CDR3 is built from 15 residues. Germline loops: CDR1 SGHNT, CDR2 YYREEE (reference sequence). Losses at the gene ends were 4 bases for V and 7 bases for J; bases not matched to a gene: 10. CDR3 sequence: CASSQAGSGGNEQFF. The CDR3, as DNA: TGTGCCAGCAGCCAGGCCGGGTCGGGGGGGAATGAGCAGTTCTTC.

This rearrangement joins TRBV2 to TRBJ2-3, with a tentative D call TRBD2 (6 bases). Trimming took 0 bases from V and 0 from J, leaving 16 bases between them. Germline-derived CDR1 and CDR2 are SNHLY and FYNNEI. This CDR3 comprises 18 residues. The CDR3 sequence: CASSEARNSGYSTDTQYF. CDR3 bases: TGTGCCAGCAGTGAAGCCCGTAATAGCGGATATAGCACAGATACGCAGTATTTT.

The chain combines TRBV5-1 with TRBJ2-1; D possibly corresponds to TRBD2 (6 bases). Deletions cut 2 bases from V and 4 bases from J, with 16 bases between. The CDR3 contains 16 residues. Germline-derived CDR1 and CDR2 are SGHRS and YFSETQ. The CDR3 region has the DNA TGCGCCAGCAGCTTAGGAGGGCAATTGATGTACAATGAGCAGTTCTTC. This encodes CASSLGGQLMYNEQFF.